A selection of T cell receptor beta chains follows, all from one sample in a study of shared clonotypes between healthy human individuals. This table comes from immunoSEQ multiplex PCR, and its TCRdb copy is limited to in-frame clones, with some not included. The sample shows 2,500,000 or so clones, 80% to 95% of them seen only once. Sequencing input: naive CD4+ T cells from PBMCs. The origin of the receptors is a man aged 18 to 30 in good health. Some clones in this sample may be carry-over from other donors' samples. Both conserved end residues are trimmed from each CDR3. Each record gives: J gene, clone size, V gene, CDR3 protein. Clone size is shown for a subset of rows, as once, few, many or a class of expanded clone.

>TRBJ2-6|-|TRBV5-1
ASMEAGANVLT
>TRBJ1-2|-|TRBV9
ASSGGVNYGYT
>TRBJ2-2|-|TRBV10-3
AITQSKGFTGELF
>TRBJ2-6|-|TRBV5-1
AVKDPGANVLT
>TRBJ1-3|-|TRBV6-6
ASSRGTAFSGNTIY
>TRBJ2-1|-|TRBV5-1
ASSFSGYDHSYKQF
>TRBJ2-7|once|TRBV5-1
ASSRRQGYEQY
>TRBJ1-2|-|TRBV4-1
ASSLDNRLIEGGYT
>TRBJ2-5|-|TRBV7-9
ASSLAGDPGTQY
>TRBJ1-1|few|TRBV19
ASSNRGDTEAF
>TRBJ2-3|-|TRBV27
ASSSPTRTSDTQY
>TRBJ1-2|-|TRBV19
AITGTGGIGYT
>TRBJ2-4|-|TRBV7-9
ASSGGGSGRAIVQY
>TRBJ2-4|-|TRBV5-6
ATSTGIGVGIQY
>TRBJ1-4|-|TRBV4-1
ASSQDRGPNEKLF
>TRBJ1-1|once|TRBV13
ASSFDLSTEAF
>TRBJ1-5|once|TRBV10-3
AIRAGESQPQH
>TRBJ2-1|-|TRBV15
ATSRVGSGRENEQF
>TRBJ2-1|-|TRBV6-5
ASSLPGPAYNEQF
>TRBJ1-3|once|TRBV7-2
ASSWPRDSRSGNTIY
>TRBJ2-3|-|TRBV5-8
ASSLGGAGADTQY
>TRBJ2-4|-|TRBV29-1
SVEDQGSKNIQY
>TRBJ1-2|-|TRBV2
ASSLQLYGYT
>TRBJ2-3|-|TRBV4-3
ASSQDLLAGVTDTQY
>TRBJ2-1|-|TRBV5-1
ASSLSLAFSGNEQF
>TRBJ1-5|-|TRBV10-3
AISSSTQGKNQPQH
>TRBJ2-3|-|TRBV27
ASRPVAGGLTDTQY
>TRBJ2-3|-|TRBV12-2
ASRFAGMDPDTQY
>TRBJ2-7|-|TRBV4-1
ASSQGGRASEQY
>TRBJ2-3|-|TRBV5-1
ASSLETPSTDTQY
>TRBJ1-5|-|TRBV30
AWSKAGDQPQH